The text below deals with one TCR beta chain. As yet, its antigen is unknown. V lost 5 bases to trimming and J lost 19 bases, with 33 bases between them. The CDR3 loop spans 17 amino acids. The template was RNA from unsorted bulk tissue. This record comes from a study of tumor and adjacent non-tumor tissue in lung cancer. Findings and caveats of the study: Compared with tumor, normal lung showed significantly lower TCR diversity.

A modified ARM-PCR protocol with three rounds of nested PCR amplified TCRbeta. Each CDR3 protein gets one entry after TCRdb re-called the multiplex PCR reads with MiXCR. The sample carries more than 90,000 distinct CDR3 sequences, less than 80% recorded once. This TCR derives from a man in his sixties with non-small cell lung cancer. Sequenced input: lung tumor tissue. V gene TRBV12-3 or TRBV12-4 combines with J gene TRBJ2-6, with a weak D call TRBD2 (6 bases). CDR3 in DNA: TGTGCCAGCAGTCCTGGGACTTCTGTATCTGGGGCCAACGCCCTCACTTTC. Its translation is CASSPGTSVSGANALTF.